The rows below give T cell receptor beta chains drawn from one sample of a study of blood T cell repertoires in COVID-19. Some clones are missing from TCRdb's copy, which holds only in-frame ones; the method was immunoSEQ multiplex PCR. The data contain around 120,000 clones, under 80% of them seen just once; the ten biggest clones take up less than 25%. The specimen sequenced was peripheral blood. The receptors stem from a man between 65 and 85 years old with active or convalescent COVID-19. Both conserved end residues are part of each CDR3. Fields, in order: V gene, D gene, J gene, clone size, CDR3 DNA, CDR3 protein. A D gene is named only where the DNA matches it firmly. Size is omitted from some rows. Given values are once, few, many or a class for expanded clones.

V gene: TRBV15; D gene: .; J gene: TRBJ1-4; clone size: few; CDR3 DNA: TGTGCCACCAGCGGCCTAAATACAGCAGGTGAAAAACTGTTTTTT; CDR3 protein: CATSGLNTAGEKLFF
V gene: TRBV5-1; D gene: TRBD2; J gene: TRBJ2-3; clone size: .; CDR3 DNA: TGCGCCAGCAGCTTGACGGGAGGTGGGGCAGATACGCAGTATTTT; CDR3 protein: CASSLTGGGADTQYF
V gene: TRBV18; D gene: .; J gene: TRBJ2-5; clone size: few; CDR3 DNA: TGTGCCAGCTCACCACCGAGAGGGAGAGCGGAGGCGGCCCAGTACTTC; CDR3 protein: CASSPPRGRAEAAQYF
V gene: TRBV10-3; D gene: .; J gene: TRBJ2-6; clone size: .; CDR3 DNA: TGTGCCATCAGTGAGACAGGGACTACAGGGGCCAACGTCCTGACTTTC; CDR3 protein: CAISETGTTGANVLTF
V gene: TRBV2; D gene: .; J gene: TRBJ2-7; clone size: .; CDR3 DNA: TGTGCCAGCGGCCGACGGGACTTTGCTGACGAGCAGTACTTC; CDR3 protein: CASGRRDFADEQYF
V gene: TRBV29-1; D gene: TRBD2; J gene: TRBJ2-3; clone size: .; CDR3 DNA: TGCAGCGTTCGACCGGGGGGGGCAGATACGCAGTATTTT; CDR3 protein: CSVRPGGADTQYF
V gene: TRBV7-3; D gene: TRBD1; J gene: TRBJ1-2; clone size: .; CDR3 DNA: TGTGCCAGCAGCTTAACGACAGGGGGCCTCTACACCTTC; CDR3 protein: CASSLTTGGLYTF
V gene: TRBV2; D gene: TRBD1; J gene: TRBJ1-2; clone size: .; CDR3 DNA: TGTGCCAGCAGACAGGGACAGATTAACTATGGCTACACCTTC; CDR3 protein: CASRQGQINYGYTF
V gene: TRBV4-1; D gene: .; J gene: TRBJ2-3; clone size: few; CDR3 DNA: TGCGCCAGCAGCCAGGGGGGGGGACACCTTCGCACAGATACGCAGTATTTT; CDR3 protein: CASSQGGGHLRTDTQYF
V gene: TRBV6-5; D gene: .; J gene: TRBJ2-6; clone size: .; CDR3 DNA: TGTGCCAGCAGTTACTCACAAGGGGCCAACGTCCTGACTTTC; CDR3 protein: CASSYSQGANVLTF
V gene: TRBV4-2; D gene: .; J gene: TRBJ1-5; clone size: .; CDR3 DNA: TGTGCCAGCAGCCAAGATACTGGTGTTTGGCAGCCCCAGCATTTT; CDR3 protein: CASSQDTGVWQPQHF
V gene: TRBV3-1/TRBV3-2; D gene: .; J gene: TRBJ1-4; clone size: few; CDR3 DNA: TGTGCCAGCAGCCAAGATATTGAAAAACTGTTTTTT; CDR3 protein: CASSQDIEKLFF
V gene: TRBV5-6; D gene: .; J gene: TRBJ2-7; clone size: .; CDR3 DNA: TGTGCCAGCAGCCCGACCTGGCAGGCCTCGGACTACGAGCAGTACTTC; CDR3 protein: CASSPTWQASDYEQYF
V gene: TRBV10-3; D gene: TRBD1; J gene: TRBJ2-5; clone size: few; CDR3 DNA: TGTGCCATCAGAGAAGGGACAGGGGGTCAAGAGACCCAGTACTTC; CDR3 protein: CAIREGTGGQETQYF
V gene: TRBV6-1; D gene: .; J gene: TRBJ1-3; clone size: .; CDR3 DNA: TGTGCCAGCAGTGAAGCGCGACGGAGCTCTGGAAACACCATATATTTT; CDR3 protein: CASSEARRSSGNTIYF
V gene: TRBV9; D gene: .; J gene: TRBJ1-1; clone size: .; CDR3 DNA: TGTGCCAGCAGCCCCCAGGTTGCAGGGGTGAACACTGAAGCTTTCTTT; CDR3 protein: CASSPQVAGVNTEAFF
V gene: TRBV18; D gene: .; J gene: TRBJ1-5; clone size: .; CDR3 DNA: TGTGCCAGCTCACAAGTAACTAATCAGCCCCAGCATTTT; CDR3 protein: CASSQVTNQPQHF
V gene: TRBV7-6; D gene: TRBD1; J gene: TRBJ2-7; clone size: .; CDR3 DNA: TGTGCCAGCAGCTTACAGGGGGAAATTGGGAACGAGCAGTACTTC; CDR3 protein: CASSLQGEIGNEQYF
V gene: TRBV27; D gene: TRBD1; J gene: TRBJ1-5; clone size: .; CDR3 DNA: TGTGCCAGCAGTTCCCGGACAGGGTATCAGCCCCAGCATTTT; CDR3 protein: CASSSRTGYQPQHF
V gene: TRBV24-1; D gene: .; J gene: TRBJ2-3; clone size: .; CDR3 DNA: TGTGCCACCAGTGATGGCAGGGTTACAGATACGCAGTATTTT; CDR3 protein: CATSDGRVTDTQYF
V gene: TRBV5-1; D gene: .; J gene: TRBJ2-7; clone size: once; CDR3 DNA: TGCGCCAGCAGCCCTCGGGCGGGTGACTACGAGCAGTACTTC; CDR3 protein: CASSPRAGDYEQYF
V gene: TRBV7-9; D gene: .; J gene: TRBJ1-1; clone size: .; CDR3 DNA: TGTGCCAGCAGCTTCGTTTCGGACACTGAAGCTTTCTTT; CDR3 protein: CASSFVSDTEAFF